Detailed here is one T cell receptor beta chain. Methods used by the authors: For nucleated cells, counts were estimated from reference gene primer amplification. Generated by immunoSEQ multiplex PCR, the TCRdb table keeps only in-frame clones and is missing some. That table supplies the V and J calls and clone size; D and trimming were determined from the DNA. The sample records 300,000 to 350,000 clones, roughly 89% being singletons. The V segment lost 5 bases and the J segment 5 bases; nucleotides outside the gene matches: 10. This CDR3 comprises 15 residues. Germline CDR1 and CDR2: MDHEN and SYDVKM. This record belongs to a study of blood T cell repertoires in COVID-19. At the level of the study: Acute-phase and convalescent COVID-19 samples originated in the United States, Italy and Spain.

The sequencing input was peripheral blood. The chain links TRBV28 to TRBJ1-2, with 8 bases that match TRBD1. The TCR was taken from a woman aged 60-70 years with COVID-19, enrolled during active disease. The CDR3 DNA reads as TGTGCCAGCAGTCTCCGGACAGGGCCGTTATATGGCTACACCTTC. Protein: CASSLRTGPLYGYTF.